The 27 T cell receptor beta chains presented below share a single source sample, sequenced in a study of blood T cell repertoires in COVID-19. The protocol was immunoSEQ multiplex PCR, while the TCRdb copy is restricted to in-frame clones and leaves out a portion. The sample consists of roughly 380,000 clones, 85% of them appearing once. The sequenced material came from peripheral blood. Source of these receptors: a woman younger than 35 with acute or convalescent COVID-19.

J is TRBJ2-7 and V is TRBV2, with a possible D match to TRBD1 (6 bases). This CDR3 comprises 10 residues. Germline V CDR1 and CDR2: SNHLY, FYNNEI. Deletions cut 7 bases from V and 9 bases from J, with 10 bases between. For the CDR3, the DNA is TGTGCCAGCAAATCGGACAGGCAGTACTTC. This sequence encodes CASKSDRQYF.

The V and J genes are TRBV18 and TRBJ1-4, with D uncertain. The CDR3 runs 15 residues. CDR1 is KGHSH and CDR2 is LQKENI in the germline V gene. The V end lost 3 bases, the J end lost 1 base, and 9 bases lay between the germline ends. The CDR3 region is CASSPSSGTNEKLFF. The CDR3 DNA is TGTGCCAGCTCACCTAGTTCGGGAACTAATGAAAAACTGTTTTTT.

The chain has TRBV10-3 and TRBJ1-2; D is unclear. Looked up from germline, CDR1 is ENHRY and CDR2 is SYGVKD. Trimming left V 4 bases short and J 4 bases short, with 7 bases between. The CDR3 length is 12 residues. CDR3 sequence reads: CAISGTLYGYTF. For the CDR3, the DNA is TGTGCCATCAGTGGGACTCTCTATGGCTACACCTTC.

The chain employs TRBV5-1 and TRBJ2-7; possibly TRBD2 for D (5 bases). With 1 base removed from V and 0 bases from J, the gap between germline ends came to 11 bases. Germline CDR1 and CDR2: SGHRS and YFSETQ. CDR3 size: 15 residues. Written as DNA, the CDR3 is TGCGCCAGCAGCTTGCTTGCCGGGGACTCCTACGAGCAGTACTTC. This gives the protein CASSLLAGDSYEQYF.

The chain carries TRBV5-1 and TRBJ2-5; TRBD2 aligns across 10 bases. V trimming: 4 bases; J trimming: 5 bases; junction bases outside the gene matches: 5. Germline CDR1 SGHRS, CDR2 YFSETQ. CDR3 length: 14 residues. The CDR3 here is CASSPGTSEETQYF. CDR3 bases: TGCGCCAGCAGCCCAGGGACTAGCGAGGAGACCCAGTACTTC.

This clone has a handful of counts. CDR3 coding DNA: TGTGCCAGCAGCCAAGAGCCAATACAGGGTCCCTTTTGGGCTTTCTTT. It is translated as CASSQEPIQGPFWAFF. This chain joins TRBV14 and TRBJ1-1, with D possibly being TRBD1 (6 bases). Germline CDR1 SGHDN, CDR2 FVKESK. Trimming pared 0 bases from V and 11 bases from J, leaving 22 bases between. The CDR3 runs to 16 residues.

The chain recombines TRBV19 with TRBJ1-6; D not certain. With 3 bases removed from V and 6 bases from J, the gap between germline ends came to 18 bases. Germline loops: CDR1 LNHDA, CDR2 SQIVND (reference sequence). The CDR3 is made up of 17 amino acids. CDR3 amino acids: CASSILDGGKGNSPLHF. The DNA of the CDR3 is TGTGCCAGTAGTATTCTCGATGGAGGGAAGGGTAATTCACCCCTCCACTTT. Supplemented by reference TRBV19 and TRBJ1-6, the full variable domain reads DGGITQSPKYLFRKEGQNVTLSCEQNLNHDAMYWYRQDPGQGLRLIYYSQIVNDFQKGDIAEGYSVSREKKESFPLTVTSAQKNPTAFYLCASSILDGGKGNSPLHFGNGTRLTVT.

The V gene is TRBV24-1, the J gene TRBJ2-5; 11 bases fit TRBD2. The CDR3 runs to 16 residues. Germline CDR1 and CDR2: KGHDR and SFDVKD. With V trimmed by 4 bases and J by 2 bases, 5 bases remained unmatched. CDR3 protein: CATSDPRLAGQETQYF. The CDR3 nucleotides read TGTGCCACCAGTGACCCGAGACTAGCGGGACAAGAGACCCAGTACTTC.

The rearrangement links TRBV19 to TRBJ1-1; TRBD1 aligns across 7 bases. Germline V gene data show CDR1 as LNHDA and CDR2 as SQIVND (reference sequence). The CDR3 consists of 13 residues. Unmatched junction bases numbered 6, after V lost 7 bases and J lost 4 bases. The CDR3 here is CASTRGPTTEAFF. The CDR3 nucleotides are TGTGCCAGTACGAGGGGGCCAACCACTGAAGCTTTCTTT.

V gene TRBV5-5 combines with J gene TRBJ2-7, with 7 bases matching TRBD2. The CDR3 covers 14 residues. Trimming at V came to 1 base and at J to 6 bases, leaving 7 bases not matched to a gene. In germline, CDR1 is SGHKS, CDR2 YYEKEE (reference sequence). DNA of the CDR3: TGTGCCAGCAGCTTGATGGGAGGGCCGTCCGAGCAGTACTTC. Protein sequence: CASSLMGGPSEQYF.

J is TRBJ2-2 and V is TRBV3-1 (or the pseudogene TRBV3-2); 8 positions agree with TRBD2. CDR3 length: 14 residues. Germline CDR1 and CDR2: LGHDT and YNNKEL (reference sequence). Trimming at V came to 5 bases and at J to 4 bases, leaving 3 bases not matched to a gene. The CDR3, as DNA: TGTGCCAGCAGCTTACGGGGGGGCACCGGGGAGCTGTTTTTT. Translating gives CASSLRGGTGELFF.

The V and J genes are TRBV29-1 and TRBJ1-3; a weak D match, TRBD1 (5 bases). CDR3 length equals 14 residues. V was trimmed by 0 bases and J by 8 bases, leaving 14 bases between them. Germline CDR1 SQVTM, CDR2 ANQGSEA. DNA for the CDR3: TGCAGCGTTGAAGAGGCACTTCGGGGGGACACCATATATTTT. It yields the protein CSVEEALRGDTIYF.

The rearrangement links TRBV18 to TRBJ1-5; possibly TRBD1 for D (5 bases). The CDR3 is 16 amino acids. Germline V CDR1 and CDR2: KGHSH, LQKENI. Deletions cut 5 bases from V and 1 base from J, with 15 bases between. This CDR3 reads CASSFDGAGSNQPQHF. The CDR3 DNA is TGTGCCAGCTCATTCGACGGGGCGGGGAGCAATCAGCCCCAGCATTTT.

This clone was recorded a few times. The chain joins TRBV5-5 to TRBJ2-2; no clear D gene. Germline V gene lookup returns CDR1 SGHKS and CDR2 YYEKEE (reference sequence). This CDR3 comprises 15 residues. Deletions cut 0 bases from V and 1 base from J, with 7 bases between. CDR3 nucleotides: TGTGCCAGCAGCTTGGAAATTCGGAACACCGGGGAGCTGTTTTTT. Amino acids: CASSLEIRNTGELFF.

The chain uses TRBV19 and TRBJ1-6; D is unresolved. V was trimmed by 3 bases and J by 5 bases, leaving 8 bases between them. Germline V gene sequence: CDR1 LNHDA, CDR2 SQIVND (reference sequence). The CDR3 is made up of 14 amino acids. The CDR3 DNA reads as TGTGCCAGTAGTATGCGACAAAATAATTCACCCCTCCACTTT. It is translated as CASSMRQNNSPLHF. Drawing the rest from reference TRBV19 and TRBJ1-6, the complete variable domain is DGGITQSPKYLFRKEGQNVTLSCEQNLNHDAMYWYRQDPGQGLRLIYYSQIVNDFQKGDIAEGYSVSREKKESFPLTVTSAQKNPTAFYLCASSMRQNNSPLHFGNGTRLTVT.

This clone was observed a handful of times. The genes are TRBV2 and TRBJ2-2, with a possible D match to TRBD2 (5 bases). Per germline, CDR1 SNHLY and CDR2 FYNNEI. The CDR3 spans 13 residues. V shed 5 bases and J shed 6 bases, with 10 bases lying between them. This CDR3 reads CASSQDGAGELFF. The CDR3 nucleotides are TGTGCCAGCAGTCAGGACGGGGCCGGGGAGCTGTTTTTT. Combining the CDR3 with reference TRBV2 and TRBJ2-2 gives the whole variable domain EPEVTQTPSHQVTQMGQEVILRCVPISNHLYFYWYRQILGQKVEFLVSFYNNEISEKSEIFDDQFSVERPDGSNFTLKIRSTKLEDSAMYFCASSQDGAGELFFGEGSRLTVL.

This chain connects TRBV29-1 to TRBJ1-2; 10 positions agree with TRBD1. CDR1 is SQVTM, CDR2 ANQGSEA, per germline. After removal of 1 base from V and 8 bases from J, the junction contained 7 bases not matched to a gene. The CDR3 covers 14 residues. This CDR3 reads CSVEAGTGDQGYTF. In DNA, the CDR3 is TGCAGCGTTGAAGCTGGGACAGGGGATCAAGGCTACACCTTC.

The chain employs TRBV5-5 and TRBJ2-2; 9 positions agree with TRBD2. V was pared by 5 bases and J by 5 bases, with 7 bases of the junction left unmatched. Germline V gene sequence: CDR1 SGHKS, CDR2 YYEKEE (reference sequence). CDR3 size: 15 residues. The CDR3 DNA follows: TGTGCCAGCAGTATAGCGGGAGATCGAACCGGGGAGCTGTTTTTT. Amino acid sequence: CASSIAGDRTGELFF.

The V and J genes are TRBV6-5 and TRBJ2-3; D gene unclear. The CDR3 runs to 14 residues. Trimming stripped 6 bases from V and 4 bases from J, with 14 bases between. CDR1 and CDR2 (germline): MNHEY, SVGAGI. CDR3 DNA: TGTGCCAGCAGGCAATCGGTTTTATCAGATACGCAGTATTTT. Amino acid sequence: CASRQSVLSDTQYF.

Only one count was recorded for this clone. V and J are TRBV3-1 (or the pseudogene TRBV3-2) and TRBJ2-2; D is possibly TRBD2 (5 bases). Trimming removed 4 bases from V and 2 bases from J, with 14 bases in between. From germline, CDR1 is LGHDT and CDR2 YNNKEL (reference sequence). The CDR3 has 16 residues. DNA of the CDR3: TGTGCCAGCAGCCCCACCGGACGGACTAACACCGGGGAGCTGTTTTTT. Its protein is CASSPTGRTNTGELFF.

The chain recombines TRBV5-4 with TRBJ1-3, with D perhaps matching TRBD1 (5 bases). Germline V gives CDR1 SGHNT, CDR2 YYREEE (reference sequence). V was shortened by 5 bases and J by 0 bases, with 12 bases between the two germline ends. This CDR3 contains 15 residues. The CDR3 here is CASRPGLSSGNTIYF. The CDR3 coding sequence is TGTGCCAGCAGACCGGGACTCTCCTCTGGAAACACCATATATTTT.

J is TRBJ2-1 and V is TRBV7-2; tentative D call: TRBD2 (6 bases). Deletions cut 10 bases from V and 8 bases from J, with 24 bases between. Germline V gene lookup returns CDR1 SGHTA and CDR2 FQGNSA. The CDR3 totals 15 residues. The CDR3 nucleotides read TGTGCCACCGCGGCGGGAAGGGCCTTACACTATGAGCAGTTCTTC. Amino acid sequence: CATAAGRALHYEQFF.

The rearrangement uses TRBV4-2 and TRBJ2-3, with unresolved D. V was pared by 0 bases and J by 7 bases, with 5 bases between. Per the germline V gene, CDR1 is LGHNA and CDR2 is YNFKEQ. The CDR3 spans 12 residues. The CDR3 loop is CASSQDLYTQYF. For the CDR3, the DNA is TGTGCCAGCAGCCAAGATCTGTATACGCAGTATTTT.

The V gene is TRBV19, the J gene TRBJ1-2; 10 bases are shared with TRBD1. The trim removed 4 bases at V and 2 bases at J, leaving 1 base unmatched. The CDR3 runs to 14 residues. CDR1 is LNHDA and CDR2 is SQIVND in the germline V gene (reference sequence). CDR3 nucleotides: TGTGCCAGTAGTACGGACAGGGGGAACTATGGCTACACCTTC. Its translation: CASSTDRGNYGYTF.

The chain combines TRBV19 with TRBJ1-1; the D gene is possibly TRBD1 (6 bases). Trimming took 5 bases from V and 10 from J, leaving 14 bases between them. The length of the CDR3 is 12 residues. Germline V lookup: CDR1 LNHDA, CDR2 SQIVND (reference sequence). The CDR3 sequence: CASSQGLDVAFF. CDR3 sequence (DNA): TGTGCCAGTAGTCAGGGGCTCGACGTAGCTTTCTTT.

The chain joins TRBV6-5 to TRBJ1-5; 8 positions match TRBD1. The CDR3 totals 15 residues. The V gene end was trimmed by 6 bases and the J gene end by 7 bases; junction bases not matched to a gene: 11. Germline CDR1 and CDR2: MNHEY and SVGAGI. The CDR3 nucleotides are TGTGCCAGCAGGGCGACCCGACAGGGGTTCCAGCCCCAGCATTTT. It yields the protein CASRATRQGFQPQHF.

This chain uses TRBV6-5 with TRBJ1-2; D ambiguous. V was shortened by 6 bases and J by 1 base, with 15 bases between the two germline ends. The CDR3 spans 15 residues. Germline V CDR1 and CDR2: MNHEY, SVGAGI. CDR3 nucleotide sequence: TGTGCCAGCAGGAGAGGCCCGGGAGGTAACTATGGCTACACCTTC. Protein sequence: CASRRGPGGNYGYTF.